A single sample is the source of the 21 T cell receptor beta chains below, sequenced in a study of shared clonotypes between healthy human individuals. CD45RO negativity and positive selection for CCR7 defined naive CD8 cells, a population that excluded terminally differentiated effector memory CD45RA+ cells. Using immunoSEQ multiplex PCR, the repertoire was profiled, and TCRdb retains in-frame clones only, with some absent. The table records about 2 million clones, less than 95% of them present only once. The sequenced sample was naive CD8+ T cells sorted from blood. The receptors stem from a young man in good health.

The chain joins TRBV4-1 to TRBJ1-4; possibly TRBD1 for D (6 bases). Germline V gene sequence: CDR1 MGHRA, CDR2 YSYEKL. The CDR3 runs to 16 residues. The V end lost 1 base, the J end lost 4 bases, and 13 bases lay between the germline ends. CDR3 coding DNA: TGCGCCAGCAGCCAAGTAACAGGGACGGATAATGAAAAACTGTTTTTT. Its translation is CASSQVTGTDNEKLFF.

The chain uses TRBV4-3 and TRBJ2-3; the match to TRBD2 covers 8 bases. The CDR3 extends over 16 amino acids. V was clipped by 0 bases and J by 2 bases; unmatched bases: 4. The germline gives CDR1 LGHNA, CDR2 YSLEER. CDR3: CASSQDRGGLTDTQYF. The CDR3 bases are TGCGCCAGCAGCCAAGATCGGGGGGGGCTCACAGATACGCAGTATTTT.

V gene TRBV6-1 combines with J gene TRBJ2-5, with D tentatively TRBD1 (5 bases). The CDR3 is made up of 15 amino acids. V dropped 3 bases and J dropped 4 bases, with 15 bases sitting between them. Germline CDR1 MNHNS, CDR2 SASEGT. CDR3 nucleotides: TGTGCCAGCAGTGATTTTGGCAGGGTGGGAGAGACCCAGTACTTC. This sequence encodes CASSDFGRVGETQYF.

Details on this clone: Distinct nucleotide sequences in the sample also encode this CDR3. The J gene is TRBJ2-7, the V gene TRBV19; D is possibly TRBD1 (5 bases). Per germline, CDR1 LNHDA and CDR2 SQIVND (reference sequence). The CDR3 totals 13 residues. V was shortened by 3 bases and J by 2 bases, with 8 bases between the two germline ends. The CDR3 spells CASSIATAYEQYF. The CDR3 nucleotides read TGTGCCAGTAGTATCGCGACAGCCTACGAGCAGTACTTC.

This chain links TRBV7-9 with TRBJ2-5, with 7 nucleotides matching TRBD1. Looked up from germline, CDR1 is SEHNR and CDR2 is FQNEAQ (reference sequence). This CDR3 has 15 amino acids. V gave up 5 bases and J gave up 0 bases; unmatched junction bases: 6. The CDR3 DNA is TGTGCCAGCAGCCCCCTAGACAGGGACCAAGAGACCCAGTACTTC. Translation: CASSPLDRDQETQYF.

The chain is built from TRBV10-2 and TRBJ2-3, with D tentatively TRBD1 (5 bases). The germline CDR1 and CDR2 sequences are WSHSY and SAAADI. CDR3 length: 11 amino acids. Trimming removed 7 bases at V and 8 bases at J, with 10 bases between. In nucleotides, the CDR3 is TGCGCCAGCACGGCGCAGGGTACGCAGTATTTT. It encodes CASTAQGTQYF.

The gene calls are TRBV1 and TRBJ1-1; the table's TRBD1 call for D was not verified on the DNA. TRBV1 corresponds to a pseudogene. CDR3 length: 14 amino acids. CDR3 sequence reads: CTSSQEGGALTAFF. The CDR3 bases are TGCACCAGCAGCCAAGAAGGGGGAGCGCTAACAGCTTTCTTT.

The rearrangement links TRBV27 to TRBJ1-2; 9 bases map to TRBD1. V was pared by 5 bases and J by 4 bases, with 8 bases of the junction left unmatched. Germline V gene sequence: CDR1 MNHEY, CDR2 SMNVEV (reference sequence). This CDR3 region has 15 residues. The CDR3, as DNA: TGTGCCAGCAGTCCTTTTGACAGGGGGATCTATGGCTACACCTTC. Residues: CASSPFDRGIYGYTF.

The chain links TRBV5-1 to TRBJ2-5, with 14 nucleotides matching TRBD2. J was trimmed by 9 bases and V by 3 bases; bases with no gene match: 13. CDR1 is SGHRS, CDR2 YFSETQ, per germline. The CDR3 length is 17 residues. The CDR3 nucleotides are TGCGCCAGCAGCTCTACCGGACTAGCGGGGGGCCAAGGGGCCCAGTACTTC. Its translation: CASSSTGLAGGQGAQYF.

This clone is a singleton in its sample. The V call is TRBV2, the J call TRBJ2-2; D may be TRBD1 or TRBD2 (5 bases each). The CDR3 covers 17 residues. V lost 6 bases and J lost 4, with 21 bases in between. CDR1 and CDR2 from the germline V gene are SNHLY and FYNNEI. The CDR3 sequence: CASSTTSGTPGTGELFF. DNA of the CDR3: TGTGCCAGCAGCACAACCTCCGGGACGCCGGGCACCGGGGAGCTGTTTTTT.

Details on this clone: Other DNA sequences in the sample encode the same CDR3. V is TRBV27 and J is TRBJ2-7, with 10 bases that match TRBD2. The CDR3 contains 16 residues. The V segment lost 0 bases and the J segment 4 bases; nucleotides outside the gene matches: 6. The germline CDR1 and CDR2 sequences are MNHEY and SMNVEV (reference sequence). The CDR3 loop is CASSLSGLAGVYEQYF. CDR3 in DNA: TGTGCCAGCAGTTTATCGGGGCTAGCGGGAGTATACGAGCAGTACTTC.

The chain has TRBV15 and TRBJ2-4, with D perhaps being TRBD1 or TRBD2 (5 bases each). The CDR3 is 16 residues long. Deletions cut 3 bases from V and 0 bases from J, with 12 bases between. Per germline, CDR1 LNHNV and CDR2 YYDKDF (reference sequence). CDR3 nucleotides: TGTGCCACCAGCAGTGGGACGGACGTAGCCAAAAACATTCAGTACTTC. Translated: CATSSGTDVAKNIQYF.

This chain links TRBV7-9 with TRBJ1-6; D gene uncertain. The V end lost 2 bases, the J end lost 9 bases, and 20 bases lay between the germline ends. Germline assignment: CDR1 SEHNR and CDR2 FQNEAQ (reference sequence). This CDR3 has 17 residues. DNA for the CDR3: TGTGCCAGCAGCTTATCAAGTATCGGCCCGACGGGTTCACCCCTCCACTTT. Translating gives CASSLSSIGPTGSPLHF.

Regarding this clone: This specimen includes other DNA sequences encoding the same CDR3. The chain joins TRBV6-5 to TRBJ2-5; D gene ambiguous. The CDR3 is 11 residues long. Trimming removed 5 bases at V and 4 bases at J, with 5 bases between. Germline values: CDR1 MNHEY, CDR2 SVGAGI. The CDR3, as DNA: TGTGCCAGCAGTCCCGGAGAGACCCAGTACTTC. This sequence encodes CASSPGETQYF.

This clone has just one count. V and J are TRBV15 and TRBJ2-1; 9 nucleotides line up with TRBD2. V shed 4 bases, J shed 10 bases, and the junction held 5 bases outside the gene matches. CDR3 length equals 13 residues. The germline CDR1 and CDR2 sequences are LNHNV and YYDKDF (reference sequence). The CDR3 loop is CATSTGLAEEQFF. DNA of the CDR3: TGTGCCACCAGCACGGGACTAGCTGAGGAGCAGTTCTTC. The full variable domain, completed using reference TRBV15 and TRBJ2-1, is DAMVIQNPRYQVTQFGKPVTLSCSQTLNHNVMYWYQQKSSQAPKLLFHYYDKDFNNEADTPDNFQSRRPNTSFCFLDIRSPGLGDTAMYLCATSTGLAEEQFFGPGTRLTVL.

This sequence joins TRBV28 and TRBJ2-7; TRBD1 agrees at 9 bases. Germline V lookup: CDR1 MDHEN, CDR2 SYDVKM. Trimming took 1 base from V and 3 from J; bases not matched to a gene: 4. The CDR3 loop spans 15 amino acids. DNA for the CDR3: TGTGCCAGCAGTTTATTAAGGGACAGGGACTACGAGCAGTACTTC. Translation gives CASSLLRDRDYEQYF.

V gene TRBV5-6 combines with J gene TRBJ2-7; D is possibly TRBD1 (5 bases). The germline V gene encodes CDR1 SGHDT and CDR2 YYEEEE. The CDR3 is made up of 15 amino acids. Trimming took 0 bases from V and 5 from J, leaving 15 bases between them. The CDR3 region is CASSLGGLGAHEQYF. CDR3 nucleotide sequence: TGTGCCAGCAGCTTGGGAGGTCTTGGGGCCCACGAGCAGTACTTC. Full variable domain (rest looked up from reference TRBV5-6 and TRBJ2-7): DAGVTQSPTHLIKTRGQQVTLRCSPKSGHDTVSWYQQALGQGPQFIFQYYEEEERQRGNFPDRFSGHQFPNYSSELNVNALLLGDSALYLCASSLGGLGAHEQYFGPGTRLTVT.

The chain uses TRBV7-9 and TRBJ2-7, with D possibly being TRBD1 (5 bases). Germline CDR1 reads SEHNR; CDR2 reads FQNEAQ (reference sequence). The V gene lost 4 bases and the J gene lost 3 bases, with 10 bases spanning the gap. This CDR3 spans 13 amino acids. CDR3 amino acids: CASSYTQGYEQYF. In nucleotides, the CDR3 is TGTGCCAGCAGCTACACCCAGGGCTACGAGCAGTACTTC.

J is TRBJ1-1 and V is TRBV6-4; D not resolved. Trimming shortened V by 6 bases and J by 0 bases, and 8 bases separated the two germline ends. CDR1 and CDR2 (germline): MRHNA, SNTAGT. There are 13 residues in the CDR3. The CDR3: CASRPLLNTEAFF. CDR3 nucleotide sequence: TGTGCCAGCAGGCCTCTGTTGAACACTGAAGCTTTCTTT.

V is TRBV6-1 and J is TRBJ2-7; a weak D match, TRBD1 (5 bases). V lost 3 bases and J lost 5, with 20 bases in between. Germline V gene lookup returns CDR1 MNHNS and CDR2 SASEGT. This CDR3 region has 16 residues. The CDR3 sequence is CASSDFGWQGPHEQYF. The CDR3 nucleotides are TGTGCCAGCAGTGATTTTGGGTGGCAGGGTCCGCACGAGCAGTACTTC.

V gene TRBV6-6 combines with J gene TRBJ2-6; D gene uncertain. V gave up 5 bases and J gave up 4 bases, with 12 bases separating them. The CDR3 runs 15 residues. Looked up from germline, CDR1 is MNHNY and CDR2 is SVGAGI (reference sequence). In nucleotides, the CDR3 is TGTGCCAGCAGTCCGATAGTGAACGGGGCCAACGTCCTGACTTTC. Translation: CASSPIVNGANVLTF.